This TCR beta chain was found in a study of blood T cell repertoires in COVID-19. Study summary: The origin of the acute and convalescent COVID-19 samples was the United States, Italy and Spain. The analysed material was cDNA or gDNA that came from T cells, B-cell-depleted T cells, or PBMCs.

Clones were read by immunoSEQ multiplex PCR, and TCRdb kept only the in-frame ones, dropping some. Of about 430,000 clones listed, around 91% are singletons. Participants were placed into cohorts based on the clinical history they reported. This CDR3 is 15 amino acids long. The germline V gene encodes CDR1 SGHVS and CDR2 FQNEAQ. With 1 base removed from V and 4 bases from J, the gap between germline ends came to 13 bases. The source material was PBMCs or T cells enriched from blood (not recorded which). V usage is TRBV7-8 and J usage is TRBJ1-2; D possibly corresponds to TRBD1 (5 bases). The TCR originated in a man aged 25-45 years who had recovered from COVID-19. The CDR3 nucleotides read TGTGCCAGCAGCTTAGAGTCAGACAGATTCTATGGCTACACCTTC. This gives the protein CASSLESDRFYGYTF. Together with reference TRBV7-8 and TRBJ1-2, the CDR3 gives the full variable domain: GAGVSQSPRYKVAKRGQDVALRCDPISGHVSLFWYQQALGQGPEFLTYFQNEAQLDKSGLPSDRFFAERPEGSVSTLKIQRTQQEDSAVYLCASSLESDRFYGYTFGSGTRLTVV.